The 10 T cell receptor beta chains listed next were all sequenced from one sample in a study of molecular identifiers for immune sequencing clone quantification. TCRdb recomputed calls from the PCR reads with MiXCR, one row per CDR3 protein. The sample carries about 70,000 distinct CDR3 sequences, 15% to 20% recorded once. The sequencing input was naive CD8+ T cells from blood, with Jurkat cell RNA spiked in. The subset was: FACS-sorted CD8+CD4-CCR7+CD45RA+ naive T cells. These receptors all come from a human donor in good health. Some libraries in this study had Jurkat cell RNA spiked in.

The sample holds many counts of this clonotype. V and J are TRBV20-1 and TRBJ2-5; 12 nucleotides align to TRBD2. CDR3 size: 15 residues. The trim removed 3 bases at V and 7 bases at J, leaving 9 bases unmatched. Germline-derived CDR1 and CDR2 are DFQATT and SNEGSKA (reference sequence). The CDR3: CSASFLAGGLGTQYF. CDR3 DNA: TGCAGTGCTAGTTTCCTAGCGGGAGGGTTAGGGACCCAGTACTTC.

Ten or more counts support this clonotype. The rearrangement joins TRBV4-1 to TRBJ2-7; TRBD1 matches at 7 bases. V shed 3 bases, J shed 0 bases, and the junction held 5 bases outside the gene matches. The V gene's germline CDR1 is MGHRA and CDR2 YSYEKL. The CDR3 has 15 amino acids. The CDR3 is CASSHGGQHSYEQYF. The CDR3 nucleotides are TGCGCCAGCAGCCATGGGGGACAGCACTCCTACGAGCAGTACTTC.

About this clonotype: Because it lacks the conserved phenylalanine or tryptophan at the end, this CDR3 is likely a read error. The rearrangement links TRBV27 to TRBJ2-1; 8 nucleotides align to TRBD2. The CDR3 length is 15 residues. With 5 bases clipped from V and 4 bases from J, the junction kept 7 bases outside the gene matches. CDR1 is MNHEY and CDR2 is SMNVEV in the germline V gene (reference sequence). The CDR3 nucleotides are TGTGCCAGCAGTAGTCTCACTAGCGGTTACAATGAGCAGTTCCTC. Its translation is CASSSLTSGYNEQFL.

This clonotype was detected ten times or more. The chain couples TRBV7-9 to TRBJ2-3, with TRBD1 matching over 8 bases. J lost 2 bases, V lost 5 bases, and 9 bases had no gene match. Germline V gene sequence: CDR1 SEHNR, CDR2 FQNEAQ (reference sequence). The CDR3 totals 16 residues. CDR3: CASSPKTGEFTDTQYF. DNA of the CDR3: TGTGCCAGCAGCCCGAAGACAGGGGAGTTCACAGATACGCAGTATTTT. Filled out from reference TRBV7-9 and TRBJ2-3, the complete variable domain reads DTGVSQNPRHKITKRGQNVTFRCDPISEHNRLYWYRQTLGQGPEFLTYFQNEAQLEKSRLLSDRFSAERPKGSFSTLEIQRTEQGDSAMYLCASSPKTGEFTDTQYFGPGTRLTVL.

The rearrangement uses TRBV27 and TRBJ2-2; D gene uncertain. Per the germline V gene, CDR1 is MNHEY and CDR2 is SMNVEV (reference sequence). V was cut by 2 bases and J by 1 base, with 17 bases left in between. CDR3 size: 18 residues. DNA of the CDR3: TGTGCCAGCAGTTTAACGCAGATCGCCTCACTGAACACCGGGGAGCTGTTTTTT. This codes for CASSLTQIASLNTGELFF.

In this sample, this clonotype turned up many times. CDR3 protein: CSARWGEDTQYF. The CDR3 coding sequence is TGCAGTGCTAGATGGGGAGAAGATACGCAGTATTTT. V and J are TRBV20-1 and TRBJ2-3, with D perhaps TRBD2 (5 bases). The germline V gene encodes CDR1 DFQATT and CDR2 SNEGSKA (reference sequence). V lost 2 bases and J lost 5, with 8 bases in between. CDR3 length: 12 residues.

This clonotype was observed at least ten times. The junction does not match germline at one end; this may be a read error. V gene TRBV13 combines with J gene TRBJ2-7; D unclear. The germline CDR1 and CDR2 sequences are PRHDT and FYEKMQ (reference sequence). The CDR3 has 13 amino acids. The chain's CDR3 is CASSLGSVGERYF. CDR3 in DNA: TGTGCCAGCAGCTTAGGGTCGGTGGGCGAGCGGTACTTC.

This clonotype was seen many times. At one of its ends the junction is not consistent with the germline gene, which may arise from a read error. V gene TRBV27 combines with J gene TRBJ2-3; TRBD2 matches at 9 bases. Per germline, CDR1 MNHEY and CDR2 SMNVEV (reference sequence). The CDR3 extends over 14 amino acids. CDR3: CASSYGTSRDTQYF. CDR3 DNA: TGTGCCAGCAGTTACGGGACTAGCAGAGATACGCAGTATTTT.

This clonotype was counted only a few times. This sequence may be a read error, since a much larger clone differs from it by one base. The genes are TRBV29-1 and TRBJ2-2, with D possibly TRBD2 on 6 matching bases. The CDR3 has 12 amino acids. Germline CDR1 reads SQVTM; CDR2 reads ANQGSEA. The CDR3 DNA follows: TGCAGCGTTGTTTGGGGCACCGGGGGGCTGTTTTTT. It encodes CSVVWGTGGLFF.

This clonotype was picked up many times. The V gene is TRBV27, the J gene TRBJ1-2; D may be TRBD1 (5 bases). This CDR3 has 15 amino acids. The V end was cut by 0 bases, the J end by 4 bases, with 12 bases between. CDR1 and CDR2 from the germline V gene are MNHEY and SMNVEV (reference sequence). The CDR3 loop reads CASSLSDRSPYGYTF. The CDR3 region has the DNA TGTGCCAGCAGTTTATCCGACAGAAGCCCCTATGGCTACACCTTC.